The source of this T cell receptor beta chain is a study of human T cells and chemical hapten exposure. In the library, unique molecular identifiers were attached to individual cDNA molecules. TCRdb called the RACE reads again in MiXCR, with one record for every CDR3 protein. Among over 11,000 distinct CDR3 sequences listed, 15% to 20% were seen once. Time point denoted: patch test 1, 2 weeks after DPC sensitization. The treatment was: therapeutic diphenylcyclopropenone sensitization with weekly scalp DPC. Unfractionated whole blood was the source of the extracted total RNA. CDR1 and CDR2 from the germline V gene are KGHSH and LQKENI. J was trimmed by 8 bases and V by 3 bases; bases with no gene match: 0. CDR3 size: 11 residues.

The V call is TRBV18, the J call TRBJ1-1; TRBD1 matches 7 bases. This TCR was sampled from a woman aged 30 to 39 with alopecia areata. Some clones in this sample may be carry-over from other donors' samples. The sequencing here drew on whole blood, taken in connection with sensitization to the hapten diphenylcyclopropenone (DPC). CDR3 sequence (DNA): TGTGCCAGCTCACCGGACAGGGAAGCTTTCTTT. It specifies CASSPDREAFF.